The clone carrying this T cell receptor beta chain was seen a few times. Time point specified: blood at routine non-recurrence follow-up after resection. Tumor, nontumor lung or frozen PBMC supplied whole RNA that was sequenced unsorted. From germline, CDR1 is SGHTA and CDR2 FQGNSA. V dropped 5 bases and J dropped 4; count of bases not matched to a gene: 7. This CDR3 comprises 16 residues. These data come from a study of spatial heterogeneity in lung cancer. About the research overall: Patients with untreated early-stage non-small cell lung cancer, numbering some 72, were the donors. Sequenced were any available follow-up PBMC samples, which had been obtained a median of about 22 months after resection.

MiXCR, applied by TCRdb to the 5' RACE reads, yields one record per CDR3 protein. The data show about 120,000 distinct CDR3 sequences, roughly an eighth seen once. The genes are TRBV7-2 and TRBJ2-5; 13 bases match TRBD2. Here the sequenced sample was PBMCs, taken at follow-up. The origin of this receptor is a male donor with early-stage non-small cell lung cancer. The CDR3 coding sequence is TGTGCCAGCAGCACCACTAGCGGGGGGGCCGGAGAGACCCAGTACTTC. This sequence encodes CASSTTSGGAGETQYF.